The present TCR beta chain was sequenced within a study of T cell repertoires in cytomegalovirus infection. Study at large: Indications of both CMV infection and matching HLA type were provided by public TCR beta signatures.

Study results and caveats: The cumulative frequency of public TCR beta families distinguished individuals who carried CMV together with the relevant HLA. Ex vivo, HLA-C-restricted CMV-specific TCR beta clonotypes prevailed over the rest of the response.

This clonotype has a handful of counts. Its specificity is not known. MiXCR was run by TCRdb on the reads, yielding one entry per CDR3 protein. The sample records 85,000 to 120,000 distinct CDR3 sequences, approximately 15% being singletons. The CDR3 length is 14 residues. The trim removed 3 bases at V and 7 bases at J, leaving 5 bases unmatched. Sequencing used PBMCs. This TCR came from a human donor in good health (CMV status not recorded). Some clones in this sample may be carry-over from other donors' samples. This chain links TRBV12-3 or TRBV12-4 with TRBJ1-5; 8 bases match TRBD1. The CDR3 region is CASSLTGVRQPQHF. Here the CDR3 DNA reads TGTGCCAGCAGTTTGACAGGGGTACGGCAGCCCCAGCATTTT.